This T cell receptor (beta chain) was recorded in a study of blood T cell repertoires in COVID-19. Study-wide background: Sites across the United States, Italy and Spain contributed samples from acute and convalescent COVID-19. T cells, B-cell-depleted T cells, or PBMCs provided the cDNA or gDNA that served as material.

V dropped 5 bases and J dropped 6 bases, with 17 bases sitting between them. Germline V gene lookup returns CDR1 LGHNA and CDR2 YNFKEQ. This CDR3 region has 15 residues. Some clones are missing from TCRdb's copy, which holds only in-frame ones; the method was immunoSEQ multiplex PCR. The sample has approximately 94,000 clones, just over 90% seen once; the top ten hold over 3.5%. Sequencing was performed on peripheral blood. The TCR originated in a woman aged 45 to 65 in a cohort sampled during active COVID-19. The chain recombines TRBV4-2 with TRBJ1-3; D possibly corresponds to TRBD1 (6 bases). The CDR3, as DNA: TGTGCCAGCAGCTCCGGAGGGGGGGAAGCAAACACCATATATTTT. It yields the protein CASSSGGGEANTIYF.